These T cell receptor beta chains were read from a single sample in a study of CD8+CD57+ T cells in acquired aplastic anemia. TCRdb called the reads again in MiXCR, with one record for every CDR3 protein. The repertoire holds around 200,000 distinct CDR3 sequences, with around 63% as singletons. Sequencing used sorted CD4+, CD8+, or CD8+CD57+ T cells (not recorded which) from PBMCs. Every receptor here comes from a human donor in good health. CDR3s include the opening cysteine and the closing phenylalanine or tryptophan. Fields, in order: V gene, D gene, clone size, J gene, CDR3 DNA, CDR3 protein. A D gene is named only where the DNA matches it firmly. Expanded clones get a size class; other rows say once, few or many, or leave the size out.

v_gene: TRBV5-1
d_gene: TRBD2
abundance: NA
j_gene: TRBJ2-1
CDR3nt: TGCGCCAGCAGCTCGGAGCGGGGGGAGCAGTTCTTC
CDR3aa: CASSSERGEQFF

v_gene: TRBV29-1
d_gene: NA
abundance: many
j_gene: TRBJ1-1
CDR3nt: TGCAGCGTCGGCAGGGGAACTGAAGCTTTCTTT
CDR3aa: CSVGRGTEAFF

v_gene: TRBV7-6
d_gene: TRBD2
abundance: NA
j_gene: TRBJ2-5
CDR3nt: TGTGCCAGCAGCTTTTGGGATACGGGGGAGGGGGAGACCCAGTACTTC
CDR3aa: CASSFWDTGEGETQYF

v_gene: TRBV24-1
d_gene: NA
abundance: NA
j_gene: TRBJ2-2
CDR3nt: TGTGCCGCGGAGGTGGGAACAACCGGGGAGCTGTTTTTT
CDR3aa: CAAEVGTTGELFF

v_gene: TRBV29-1
d_gene: TRBD2
abundance: few
j_gene: TRBJ2-3
CDR3nt: TGCAGCGGCGGGGGTCTCAGCACAGATACGCAGTATTTT
CDR3aa: CSGGGLSTDTQYF

v_gene: TRBV29-1
d_gene: TRBD1
abundance: many
j_gene: TRBJ2-1
CDR3nt: TGCAGCGTGCGACAGGGGGATTACAATGAGCAGTTCTTC
CDR3aa: CSVRQGDYNEQFF

v_gene: TRBV29-1
d_gene: TRBD1
abundance: NA
j_gene: TRBJ2-3
CDR3nt: TGCAGCGTCCTCGGAGCGGACAGGGCAGATACGCAGTATTTT
CDR3aa: CSVLGADRADTQYF

v_gene: TRBV10-3
d_gene: TRBD1
abundance: many
j_gene: TRBJ2-3
CDR3nt: TGTGCCATCAGCGGGACAGGGGATGCAGATACGCAGTATTTT
CDR3aa: CAISGTGDADTQYF

v_gene: TRBV19
d_gene: TRBD2
abundance: NA
j_gene: TRBJ2-7
CDR3nt: TGTGCCAGTAGTATTCTCTGGGGGGGCGAGCAGTACTTC
CDR3aa: CASSILWGGEQYF

v_gene: TRBV11-2
d_gene: TRBD2
abundance: NA
j_gene: TRBJ2-7
CDR3nt: TGTGCCAGCAGCTCCCTTGGGGGGGAGGACTCCTACGAGCAGTACTTC
CDR3aa: CASSSLGGEDSYEQYF

v_gene: TRBV20-1
d_gene: NA
abundance: NA
j_gene: TRBJ2-7
CDR3nt: TGCAGTGCTAGTTCGGGGGCCTACGAGCAGTACTTC
CDR3aa: CSASSGAYEQYF

v_gene: TRBV7-3
d_gene: NA
abundance: NA
j_gene: TRBJ1-1
CDR3nt: TGTGCCAGCAGCGGAGACAGGACCCAGAACACTGAAGCTTTCTTT
CDR3aa: CASSGDRTQNTEAFF

v_gene: TRBV7-6
d_gene: NA
abundance: few
j_gene: TRBJ2-7
CDR3nt: TGTGCCGTACGGAGTGGGGGCTCCTACGAGCAGTACTTT
CDR3aa: CAVRSGGSYEQYF

v_gene: TRBV11-2
d_gene: TRBD1
abundance: NA
j_gene: TRBJ1-5
CDR3nt: TGTGCCAGCAGCCCGGGACAGGGAGATCAGCCCCAGCATTTT
CDR3aa: CASSPGQGDQPQHF

v_gene: TRBV19
d_gene: NA
abundance: NA
j_gene: TRBJ2-5
CDR3nt: TGTGCCAGTAGTATAGGATGGGGGAGACAGTACTTC
CDR3aa: CASSIGWGRQYF

v_gene: TRBV15
d_gene: NA
abundance: NA
j_gene: TRBJ1-1
CDR3nt: TGTGCCACCAGCAGAGACCAGTCTGAAGCTTTCTTT
CDR3aa: CATSRDQSEAFF

v_gene: TRBV7-2
d_gene: NA
abundance: NA
j_gene: TRBJ1-3
CDR3nt: TGTGCCAGCAGCTTATCTCAGGGAAACACCATATATTTT
CDR3aa: CASSLSQGNTIYF

v_gene: TRBV7-9
d_gene: NA
abundance: NA
j_gene: TRBJ2-3
CDR3nt: TGTGCCAGCAGTTCAGTGCCAGATACGCAGTATTTT
CDR3aa: CASSSVPDTQYF

v_gene: TRBV7-7
d_gene: TRBD2
abundance: NA
j_gene: TRBJ2-3
CDR3nt: TGTGCCAGCAGCTACAATAGCGGGGGCCAAAACTTTGGAGATACGCAGTATTTT
CDR3aa: CASSYNSGGQNFGDTQYF

v_gene: TRBV11-2
d_gene: TRBD2
abundance: NA
j_gene: TRBJ2-3
CDR3nt: TGTGCCAGCAGCCTCCCTCGGACTAGCGGGGGGGAGGATACGCAGTATTTT
CDR3aa: CASSLPRTSGGEDTQYF

v_gene: TRBV7-6
d_gene: TRBD2
abundance: many
j_gene: TRBJ2-3
CDR3nt: TGTGCCAGCAGCTTAGGACTAGCGGGGGCCATAACAGATACGCAGTATTTT
CDR3aa: CASSLGLAGAITDTQYF

v_gene: TRBV7-3
d_gene: TRBD1
abundance: few
j_gene: TRBJ1-6
CDR3nt: TGTGCCAGCAGCTCGGGTTTGGGGGGACAGGGTACTTCACCCCTCCACTTT
CDR3aa: CASSSGLGGQGTSPLHF

v_gene: TRBV19
d_gene: NA
abundance: NA
j_gene: TRBJ1-6
CDR3nt: TGTGCCAGTAGTAGTTTCCCGGGACCGGGGGGCACACCCCTCCACTTT
CDR3aa: CASSSFPGPGGTPLHF

v_gene: TRBV20-1
d_gene: NA
abundance: once
j_gene: TRBJ2-7
CDR3nt: TGCAGTGCCCCTGGGGGGGCGGGTTACGAGCAGTACTTC
CDR3aa: CSAPGGAGYEQYF

v_gene: TRBV4-3
d_gene: TRBD2
abundance: NA
j_gene: TRBJ2-1
CDR3nt: TGCGCCAGCAGCCAAGATTCCCCGACTAGCGGGGCCTACAATGAGCAGTTCTTC
CDR3aa: CASSQDSPTSGAYNEQFF

v_gene: TRBV10-3
d_gene: TRBD1
abundance: once
j_gene: TRBJ2-6
CDR3nt: TGTGCCATCAGTGAGTGGAGCCGGGACAGGGGTTCTGGGGCCAACGTCCTGACTTTC
CDR3aa: CAISEWSRDRGSGANVLTF

v_gene: TRBV20-1
d_gene: NA
abundance: many
j_gene: TRBJ2-7
CDR3nt: TGCAGTGCCTTTTGGGCGGGCCAAGGAGAGCAGTACTTC
CDR3aa: CSAFWAGQGEQYF

v_gene: TRBV4-1
d_gene: TRBD1
abundance: many
j_gene: TRBJ2-1
CDR3nt: TGCGCCAGCAGCCAAGGACAGGGGGTCAGGAATGAGCAGTTCTTC
CDR3aa: CASSQGQGVRNEQFF

v_gene: TRBV20-1
d_gene: NA
abundance: NA
j_gene: TRBJ2-7
CDR3nt: TGCAGTGCTCTGCAAACGGAGCAGTACTTC
CDR3aa: CSALQTEQYF

v_gene: TRBV11-1
d_gene: TRBD2
abundance: many
j_gene: TRBJ2-3
CDR3nt: TGTGCCAGCAGCCGCGCCGGGGGGACAGATACGCAGTATTTT
CDR3aa: CASSRAGGTDTQYF

v_gene: TRBV7-8
d_gene: TRBD2
abundance: once
j_gene: TRBJ2-3
CDR3nt: TGTGCCAGCAGCTCGGGACTAGCGTTACCAGATACGCAGTATTTT
CDR3aa: CASSSGLALPDTQYF

v_gene: TRBV20-1
d_gene: TRBD2
abundance: NA
j_gene: TRBJ2-7
CDR3nt: TGCAGTGCCTCCCGACGCGGGAGGACCTACGAGCAGTACTTC
CDR3aa: CSASRRGRTYEQYF

v_gene: TRBV9
d_gene: TRBD2
abundance: NA
j_gene: TRBJ2-3
CDR3nt: TGTGCCAGCAGCGTAGTGGCTAGCGGGGGGCCAGATACGCAGTATTTT
CDR3aa: CASSVVASGGPDTQYF

v_gene: TRBV29-1
d_gene: NA
abundance: NA
j_gene: TRBJ1-1
CDR3nt: TGCAGCGTTAACCCTCGCCCGGGGGCTGAAGCTTTCTTT
CDR3aa: CSVNPRPGAEAFF

v_gene: TRBV19
d_gene: TRBD1
abundance: NA
j_gene: TRBJ2-7
CDR3nt: TGTGCCACCAAGGACAGGGTAAACGCCGAGCAGTACTTC
CDR3aa: CATKDRVNAEQYF

v_gene: TRBV25-1
d_gene: TRBD1
abundance: NA
j_gene: TRBJ2-6
CDR3nt: TGTGCCAGCAGCCCAACAGGGGGAGGTCCTGGGGCCAACGTCCTGACTTTC
CDR3aa: CASSPTGGGPGANVLTF

v_gene: TRBV27
d_gene: TRBD1
abundance: NA
j_gene: TRBJ1-6
CDR3nt: TGTGCCAGCAGTGACAGGGGCGGATTTTCACCCCTCCACTTT
CDR3aa: CASSDRGGFSPLHF

v_gene: TRBV4-1
d_gene: NA
abundance: NA
j_gene: TRBJ2-3
CDR3nt: TGCGCCAGCAGCCAAGATCCGGGGACAGATACGCAGTATTTT
CDR3aa: CASSQDPGTDTQYF

v_gene: TRBV7-8
d_gene: NA
abundance: NA
j_gene: TRBJ2-1
CDR3nt: TGTGCCAGCAGCCCAGAGGTCGACTACGACAATGAGCAGTTCTTC
CDR3aa: CASSPEVDYDNEQFF

v_gene: TRBV9
d_gene: NA
abundance: NA
j_gene: TRBJ1-2
CDR3nt: TGTGCCAGCAGCGTAGAACAGGCTGGAAACACCTTC
CDR3aa: CASSVEQAGNTF

v_gene: TRBV7-9
d_gene: NA
abundance: NA
j_gene: TRBJ2-3
CDR3nt: TGTGCCAGCAGCTCCAGCAATGGGACCCCTGAAGTCACAGATACGCAGTATTTT
CDR3aa: CASSSSNGTPEVTDTQYF

v_gene: TRBV9
d_gene: TRBD2
abundance: many
j_gene: TRBJ2-1
CDR3nt: TGTGCCAGCACCGCAAGCGGGGGGGCCCACAATGAGCAGTTCTTC
CDR3aa: CASTASGGAHNEQFF

v_gene: TRBV12-3/TRBV12-4
d_gene: NA
abundance: many
j_gene: TRBJ2-1
CDR3nt: TGTGCCAGCAGCGCCGGTGGCTTTGACGAGCAGTTCTTC
CDR3aa: CASSAGGFDEQFF

v_gene: TRBV5-6
d_gene: TRBD2
abundance: NA
j_gene: TRBJ2-7
CDR3nt: TGTGCCAGCAGCTTTCCGTCTCGGGGGGGATACGAGCAGTACTTC
CDR3aa: CASSFPSRGGYEQYF

v_gene: TRBV6-6
d_gene: TRBD2
abundance: NA
j_gene: TRBJ2-1
CDR3nt: TGTGCCAGCAGTTACTCCGGTCTAGCGGGGGGACACAATGAGCAGTTCTTC
CDR3aa: CASSYSGLAGGHNEQFF

v_gene: TRBV10-1
d_gene: NA
abundance: once
j_gene: TRBJ2-1
CDR3nt: TGCGCCAGCAGTGAGTGGGCGGGGAACTACAATGAGCAGTTCTTC
CDR3aa: CASSEWAGNYNEQFF

v_gene: TRBV6-4
d_gene: NA
abundance: NA
j_gene: TRBJ1-6
CDR3nt: TGTGCCAGCAGTGACTCCGAGGGTTCGGATAATTCACCCCTCCACTTT
CDR3aa: CASSDSEGSDNSPLHF